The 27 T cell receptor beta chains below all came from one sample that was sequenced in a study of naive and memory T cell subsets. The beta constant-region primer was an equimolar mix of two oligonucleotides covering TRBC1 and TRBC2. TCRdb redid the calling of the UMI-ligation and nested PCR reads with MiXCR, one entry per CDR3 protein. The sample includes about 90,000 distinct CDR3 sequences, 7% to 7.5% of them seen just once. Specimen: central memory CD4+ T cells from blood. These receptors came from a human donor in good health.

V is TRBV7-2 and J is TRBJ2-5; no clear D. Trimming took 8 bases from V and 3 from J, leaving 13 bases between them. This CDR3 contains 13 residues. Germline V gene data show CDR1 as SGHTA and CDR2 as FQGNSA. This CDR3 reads CASRKAPKETQYF. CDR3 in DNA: TGTGCCAGCCGTAAGGCGCCAAAAGAGACCCAGTACTTC.

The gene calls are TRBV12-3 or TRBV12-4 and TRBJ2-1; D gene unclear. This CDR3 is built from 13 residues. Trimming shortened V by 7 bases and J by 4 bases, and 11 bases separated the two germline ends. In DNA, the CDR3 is TGTGCCAGCACCAACCGCCCTTACAATGAGCAGTTCTTC. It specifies CASTNRPYNEQFF.

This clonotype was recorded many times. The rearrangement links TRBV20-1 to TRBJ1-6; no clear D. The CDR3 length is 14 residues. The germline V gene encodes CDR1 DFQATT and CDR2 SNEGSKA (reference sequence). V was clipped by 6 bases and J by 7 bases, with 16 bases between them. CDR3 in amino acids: CSAPPGLGNSPLHF. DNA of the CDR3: TGCAGTGCCCCCCCCGGCCTGGGGAATTCACCCCTCCACTTT.

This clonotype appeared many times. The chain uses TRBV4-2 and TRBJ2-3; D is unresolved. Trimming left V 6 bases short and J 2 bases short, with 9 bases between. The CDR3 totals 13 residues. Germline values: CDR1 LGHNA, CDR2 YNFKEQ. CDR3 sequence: CASSLSVTDTQYF. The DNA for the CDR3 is TGTGCCAGCAGTTTGAGCGTCACAGATACGCAGTATTTT.

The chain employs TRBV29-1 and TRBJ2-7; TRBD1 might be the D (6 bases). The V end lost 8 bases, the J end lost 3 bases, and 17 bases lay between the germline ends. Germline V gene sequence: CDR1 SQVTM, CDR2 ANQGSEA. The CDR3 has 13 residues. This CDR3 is CSFRADSNYEQYF. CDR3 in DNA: TGCAGCTTTCGCGCGGACAGTAACTACGAGCAGTACTTC.

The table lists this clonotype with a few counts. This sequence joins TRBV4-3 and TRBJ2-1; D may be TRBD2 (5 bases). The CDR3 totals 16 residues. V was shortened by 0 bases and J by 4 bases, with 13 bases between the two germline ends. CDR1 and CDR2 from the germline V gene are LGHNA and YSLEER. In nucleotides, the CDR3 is TGCGCCAGCAGCCAAGATGTGCGGGCATCTTACAATGAGCAGTTCTTC. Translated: CASSQDVRASYNEQFF.

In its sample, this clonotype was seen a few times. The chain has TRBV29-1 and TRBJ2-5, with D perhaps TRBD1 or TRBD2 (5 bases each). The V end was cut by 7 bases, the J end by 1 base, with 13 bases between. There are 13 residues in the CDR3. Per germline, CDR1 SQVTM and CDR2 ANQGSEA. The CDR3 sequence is CSGGAGLQETQYF. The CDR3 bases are TGCAGCGGGGGCGCCGGACTCCAAGAGACCCAGTACTTC.

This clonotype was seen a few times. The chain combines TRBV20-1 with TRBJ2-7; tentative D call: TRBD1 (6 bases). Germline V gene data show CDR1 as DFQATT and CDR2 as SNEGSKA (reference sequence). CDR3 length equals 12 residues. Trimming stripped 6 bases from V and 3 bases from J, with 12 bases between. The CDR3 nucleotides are TGCAGTGCCGAGGGGGATTACTACGAGCAGTACTTC. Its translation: CSAEGDYYEQYF.

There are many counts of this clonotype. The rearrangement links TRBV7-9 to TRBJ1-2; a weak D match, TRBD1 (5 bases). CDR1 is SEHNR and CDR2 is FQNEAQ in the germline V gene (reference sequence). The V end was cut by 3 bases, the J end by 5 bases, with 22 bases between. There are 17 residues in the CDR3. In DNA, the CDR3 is TGTGCCAGCAGCTTCACTCACCCCGGGACGGAGACTTATGGCTACACCTTC. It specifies CASSFTHPGTETYGYTF.

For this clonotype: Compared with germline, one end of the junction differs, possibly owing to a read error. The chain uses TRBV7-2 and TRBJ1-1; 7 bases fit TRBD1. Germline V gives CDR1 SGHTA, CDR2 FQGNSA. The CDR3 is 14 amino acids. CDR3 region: CDSSLALQGAEAFF. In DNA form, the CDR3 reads TGTGACAGCAGCTTAGCGCTTCAGGGGGCTGAAGCTTTCTTT.

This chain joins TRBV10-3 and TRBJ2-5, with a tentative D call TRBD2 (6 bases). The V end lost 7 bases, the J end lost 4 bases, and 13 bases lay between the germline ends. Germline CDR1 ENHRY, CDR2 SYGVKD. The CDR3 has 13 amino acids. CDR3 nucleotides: TGTGCCATCAACTCGGGGGTGGCAGAGACCCAGTACTTC. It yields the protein CAINSGVAETQYF.

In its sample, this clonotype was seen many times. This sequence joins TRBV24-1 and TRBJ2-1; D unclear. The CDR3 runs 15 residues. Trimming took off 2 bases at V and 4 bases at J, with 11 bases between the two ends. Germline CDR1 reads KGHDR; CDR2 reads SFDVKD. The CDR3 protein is CATSDSSQVYNEQFF. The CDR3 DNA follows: TGTGCCACCAGTGATTCGAGCCAGGTTTACAATGAGCAGTTCTTC.

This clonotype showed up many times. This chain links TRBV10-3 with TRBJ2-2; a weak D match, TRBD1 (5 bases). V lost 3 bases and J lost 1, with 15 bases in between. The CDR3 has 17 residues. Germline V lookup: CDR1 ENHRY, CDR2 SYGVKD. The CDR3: CAISDRAQGMNTGELFF. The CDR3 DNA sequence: TGTGCCATCAGTGATAGGGCCCAGGGTATGAACACCGGGGAGCTGTTTTTT.

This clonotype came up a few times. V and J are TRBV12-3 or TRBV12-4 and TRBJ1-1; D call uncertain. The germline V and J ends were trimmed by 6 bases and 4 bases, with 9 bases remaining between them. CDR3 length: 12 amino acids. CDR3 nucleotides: TGTGCCAGCAGGCCCGGTAGCACTGAAGCTTTCTTT. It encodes CASRPGSTEAFF.

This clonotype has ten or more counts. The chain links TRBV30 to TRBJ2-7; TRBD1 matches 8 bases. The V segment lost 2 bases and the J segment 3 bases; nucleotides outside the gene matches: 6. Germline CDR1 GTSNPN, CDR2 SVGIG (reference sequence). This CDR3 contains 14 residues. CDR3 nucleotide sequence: TGTGCCTGGAGTTTCCCAGGGGGCCTCTACGAGCAGTACTTC. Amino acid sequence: CAWSFPGGLYEQYF.

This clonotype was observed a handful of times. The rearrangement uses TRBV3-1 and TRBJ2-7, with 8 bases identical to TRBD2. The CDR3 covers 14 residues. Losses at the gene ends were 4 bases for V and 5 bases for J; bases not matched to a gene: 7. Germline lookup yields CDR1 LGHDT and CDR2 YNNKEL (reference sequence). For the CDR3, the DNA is TGTGCCAGCAGCCGCAAGGGCGGGGGGAACGAGCAGTACTTC. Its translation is CASSRKGGGNEQYF.

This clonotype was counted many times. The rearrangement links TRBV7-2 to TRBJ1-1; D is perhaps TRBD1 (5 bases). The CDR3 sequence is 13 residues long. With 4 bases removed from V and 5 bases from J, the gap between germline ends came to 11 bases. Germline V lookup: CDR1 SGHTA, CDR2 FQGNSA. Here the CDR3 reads CASSWGVGTEAFF. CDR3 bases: TGTGCCAGCAGCTGGGGGGTCGGGACTGAAGCTTTCTTT.

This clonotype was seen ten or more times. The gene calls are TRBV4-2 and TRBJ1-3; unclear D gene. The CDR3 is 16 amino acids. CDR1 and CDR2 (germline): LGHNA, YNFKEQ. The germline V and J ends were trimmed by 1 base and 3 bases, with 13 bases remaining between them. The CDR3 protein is CASSQVFRDGGNTIYF. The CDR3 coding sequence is TGTGCCAGCAGCCAAGTTTTCCGCGACGGTGGAAACACCATATATTTT.

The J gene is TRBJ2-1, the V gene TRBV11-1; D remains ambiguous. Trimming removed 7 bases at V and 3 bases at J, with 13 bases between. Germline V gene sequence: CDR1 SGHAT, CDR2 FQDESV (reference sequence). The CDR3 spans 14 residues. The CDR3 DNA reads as TGTGCCAGCAAGGTGGGCAGTTTCTACAATGAGCAGTTCTTC. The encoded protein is CASKVGSFYNEQFF.

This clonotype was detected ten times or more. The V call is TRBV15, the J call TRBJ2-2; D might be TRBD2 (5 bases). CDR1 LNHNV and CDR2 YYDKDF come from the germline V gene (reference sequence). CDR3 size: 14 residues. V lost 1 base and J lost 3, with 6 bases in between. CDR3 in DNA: TGTGCCACCAGCAGAGTCGGGGACACCGGGGAGCTGTTTTTT. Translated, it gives CATSRVGDTGELFF.

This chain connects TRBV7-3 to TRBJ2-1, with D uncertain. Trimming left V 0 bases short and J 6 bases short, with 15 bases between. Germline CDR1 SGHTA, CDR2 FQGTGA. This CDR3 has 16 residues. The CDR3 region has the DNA TGTGCCAGCAGCTTAACTTCCCCCCCACAGCGCAATGAGCAGTTCTTC. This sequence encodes CASSLTSPPQRNEQFF.

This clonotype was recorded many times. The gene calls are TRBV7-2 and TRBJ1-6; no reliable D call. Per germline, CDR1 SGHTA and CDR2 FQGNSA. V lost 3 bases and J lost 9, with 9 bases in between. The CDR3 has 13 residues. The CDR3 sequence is CASSLDNGSPLHF. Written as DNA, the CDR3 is TGTGCCAGCAGCTTGGATAACGGTTCACCCCTCCACTTT.

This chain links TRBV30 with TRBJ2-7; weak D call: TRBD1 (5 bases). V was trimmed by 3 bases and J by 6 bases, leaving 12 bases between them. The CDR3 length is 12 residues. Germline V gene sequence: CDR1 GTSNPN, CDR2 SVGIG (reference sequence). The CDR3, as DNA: TGTGCCTGGAGCAGGGTGAGCTCCGAGCAGTACTTC. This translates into CAWSRVSSEQYF.

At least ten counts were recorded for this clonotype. CDR3 sequence reads: CASQRDLGTDTQYF. In DNA, the CDR3 is TGTGCCAGCCAAAGGGATTTAGGCACAGATACGCAGTATTTT. This rearrangement joins TRBV6-5 to TRBJ2-3; no reliable D call. The V gene lost 8 bases and the J gene lost 1 base, with 13 bases spanning the gap. CDR3 length: 14 amino acids. CDR1 and CDR2 from the germline V gene are MNHEY and SVGAGI.

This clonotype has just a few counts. In DNA form, the CDR3 reads TGTGCCAGCCAGGACGCCCGCTCCTACAATGAGCAGTTCTTC. Amino acid sequence: CASQDARSYNEQFF. The V gene is TRBV7-2, the J gene TRBJ2-1; D ambiguous. CDR3 size: 14 residues. Trimming removed 8 bases from V and 0 bases from J, with 11 bases in between. Germline values: CDR1 SGHTA, CDR2 FQGNSA. Supplemented by reference TRBV7-2 and TRBJ2-1, the full variable domain reads GAGVSQSPSNKVTEKGKDVELRCDPISGHTALYWYRQSLGQGLEFLIYFQGNSAPDKSGLPSDRFSAERTGGSVSTLTIQRTQQEDSAVYLCASQDARSYNEQFFGPGTRLTVL.

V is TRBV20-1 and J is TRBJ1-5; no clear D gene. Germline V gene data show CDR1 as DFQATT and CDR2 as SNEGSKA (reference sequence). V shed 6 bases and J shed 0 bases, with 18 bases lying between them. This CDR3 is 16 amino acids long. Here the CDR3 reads CSANRVGQYSNQPQHF. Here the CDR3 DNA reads TGCAGTGCCAATAGAGTAGGCCAGTATAGCAATCAGCCCCAGCATTTT.

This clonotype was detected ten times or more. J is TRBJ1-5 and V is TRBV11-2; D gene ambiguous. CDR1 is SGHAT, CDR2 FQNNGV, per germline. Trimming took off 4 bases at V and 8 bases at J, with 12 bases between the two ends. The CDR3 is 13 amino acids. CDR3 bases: TGTGCCAGCAGCTACTCCCCGGCTGAGCCCCAGCATTTT. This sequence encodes CASSYSPAEPQHF. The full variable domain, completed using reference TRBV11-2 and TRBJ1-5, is EAGVAQSPRYKIIEKRQSVAFWCNPISGHATLYWYQQILGQGPKLLIQFQNNGVVDDSQLPKDRFSAERLKGVDSTLKIQPAKLEDSAVYLCASSYSPAEPQHFGDGTRLSIL.